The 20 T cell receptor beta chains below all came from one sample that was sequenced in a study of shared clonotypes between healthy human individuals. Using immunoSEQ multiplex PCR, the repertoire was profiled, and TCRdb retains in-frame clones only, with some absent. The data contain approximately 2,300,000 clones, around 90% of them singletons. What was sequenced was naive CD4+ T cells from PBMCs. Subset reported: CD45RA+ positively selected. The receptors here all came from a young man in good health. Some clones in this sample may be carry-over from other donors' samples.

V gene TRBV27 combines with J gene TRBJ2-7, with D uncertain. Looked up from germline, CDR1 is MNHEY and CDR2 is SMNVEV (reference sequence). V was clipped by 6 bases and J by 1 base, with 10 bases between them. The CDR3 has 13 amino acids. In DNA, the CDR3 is TGTGCCAGCAGGCGTATTGGGTCCTACGAGCAGTACTTC. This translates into CASRRIGSYEQYF.

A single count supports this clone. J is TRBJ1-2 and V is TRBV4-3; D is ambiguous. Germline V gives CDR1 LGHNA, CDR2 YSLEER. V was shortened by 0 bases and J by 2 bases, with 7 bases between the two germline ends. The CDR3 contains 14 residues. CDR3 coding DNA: TGCGCCAGCAGCCAAGATTCGGCAAACTATGGCTACACCTTC. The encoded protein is CASSQDSANYGYTF.

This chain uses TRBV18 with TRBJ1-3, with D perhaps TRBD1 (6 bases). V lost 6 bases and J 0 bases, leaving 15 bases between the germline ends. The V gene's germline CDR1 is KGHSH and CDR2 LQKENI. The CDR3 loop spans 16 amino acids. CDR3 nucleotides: TGTGCCAGCTCCCTGGGACACCCAAGCTCTGGAAACACCATATATTTT. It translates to CASSLGHPSSGNTIYF.

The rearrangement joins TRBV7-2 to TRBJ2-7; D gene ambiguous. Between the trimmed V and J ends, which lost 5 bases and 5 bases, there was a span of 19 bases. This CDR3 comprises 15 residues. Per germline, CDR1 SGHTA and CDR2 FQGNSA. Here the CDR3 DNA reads TGTGCCAGCAGCCCTCTTGGGCGGCCTCCTAACGAGCAGTACTTC. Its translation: CASSPLGRPPNEQYF.

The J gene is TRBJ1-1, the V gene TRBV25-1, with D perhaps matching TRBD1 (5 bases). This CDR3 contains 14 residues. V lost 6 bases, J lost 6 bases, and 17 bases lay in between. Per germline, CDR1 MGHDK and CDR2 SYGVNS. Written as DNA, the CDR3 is TGTGCCAGCAGATTCAGGGAGACGGCCTCTGAAGCTTTCTTT. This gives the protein CASRFRETASEAFF.

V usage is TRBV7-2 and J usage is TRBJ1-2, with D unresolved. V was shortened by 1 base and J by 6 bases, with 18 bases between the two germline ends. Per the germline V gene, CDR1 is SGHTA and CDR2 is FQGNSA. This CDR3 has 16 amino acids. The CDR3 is CASSLEQVPIQNGYTF. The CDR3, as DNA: TGTGCCAGCAGCTTAGAGCAGGTTCCCATACAGAATGGCTACACCTTC.

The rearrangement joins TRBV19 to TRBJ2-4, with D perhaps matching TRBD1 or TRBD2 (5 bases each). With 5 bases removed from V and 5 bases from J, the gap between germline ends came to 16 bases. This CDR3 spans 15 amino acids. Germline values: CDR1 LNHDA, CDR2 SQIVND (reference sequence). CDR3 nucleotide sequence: TGTGCCAGTAGTCCGCGAAGCAGGGACCAAAACATTCAGTACTTC. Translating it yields CASSPRSRDQNIQYF. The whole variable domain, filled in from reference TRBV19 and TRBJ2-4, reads DGGITQSPKYLFRKEGQNVTLSCEQNLNHDAMYWYRQDPGQGLRLIYYSQIVNDFQKGDIAEGYSVSREKKESFPLTVTSAQKNPTAFYLCASSPRSRDQNIQYFGAGTRLSVL.

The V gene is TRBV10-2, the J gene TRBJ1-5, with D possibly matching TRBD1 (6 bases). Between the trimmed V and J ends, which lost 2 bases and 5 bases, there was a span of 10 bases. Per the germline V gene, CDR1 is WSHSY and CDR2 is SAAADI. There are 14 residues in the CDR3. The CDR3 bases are TGCGCCAGCAGTGAGACAGGGTTCGATCAGCCCCAGCATTTT. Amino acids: CASSETGFDQPQHF.

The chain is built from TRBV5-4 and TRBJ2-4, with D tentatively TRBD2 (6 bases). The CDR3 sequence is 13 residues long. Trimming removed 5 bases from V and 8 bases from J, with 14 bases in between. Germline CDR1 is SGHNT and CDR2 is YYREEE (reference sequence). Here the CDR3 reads CASSLSGDDIQYF. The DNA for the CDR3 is TGTGCCAGCAGTTTGTCGGGAGATGACATTCAGTACTTC.

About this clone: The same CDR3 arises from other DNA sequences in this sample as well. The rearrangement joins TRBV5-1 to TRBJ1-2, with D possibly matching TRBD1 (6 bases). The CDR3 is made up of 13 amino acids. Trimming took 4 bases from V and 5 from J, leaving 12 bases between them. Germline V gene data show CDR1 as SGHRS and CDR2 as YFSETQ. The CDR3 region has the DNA TGCGCCAGCAGCCCGACAGGACCTTATGGCTACACCTTC. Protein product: CASSPTGPYGYTF.

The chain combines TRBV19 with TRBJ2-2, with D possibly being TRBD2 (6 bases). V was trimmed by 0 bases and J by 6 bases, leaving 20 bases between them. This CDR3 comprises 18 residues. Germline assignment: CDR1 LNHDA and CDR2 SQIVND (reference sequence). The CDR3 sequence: CASSIDQLGTPLPGELFF. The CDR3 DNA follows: TGTGCCAGTAGTATAGATCAACTCGGGACTCCTCTGCCCGGGGAGCTGTTTTTT.

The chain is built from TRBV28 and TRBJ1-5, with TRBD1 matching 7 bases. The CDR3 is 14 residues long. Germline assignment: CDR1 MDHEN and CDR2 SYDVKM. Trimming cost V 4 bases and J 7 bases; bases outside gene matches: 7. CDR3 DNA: TGTGCCAGCAGTTGGACAGGAATCGGCCAGCCCCAGCATTTT. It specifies CASSWTGIGQPQHF.

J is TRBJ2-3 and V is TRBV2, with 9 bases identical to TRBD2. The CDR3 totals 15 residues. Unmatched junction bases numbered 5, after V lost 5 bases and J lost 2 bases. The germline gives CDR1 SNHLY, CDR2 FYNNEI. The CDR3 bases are TGTGCCAGCAGTCTAGCGGGACTTATCACAGATACGCAGTATTTT. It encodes CASSLAGLITDTQYF.

The CDR3 spells CASRYKTVQETQYF. The CDR3 nucleotides read TGCGCCAGCAGATATAAGACAGTACAAGAGACCCAGTACTTC. The rearrangement joins TRBV5-1 to TRBJ2-5; weak D call: TRBD1 (5 bases). The V and J ends lost 5 bases and 2 bases respectively, with 13 bases between them. This CDR3 is 14 amino acids long. Germline values: CDR1 SGHRS, CDR2 YFSETQ. Together with reference TRBV5-1 and TRBJ2-5, the CDR3 gives the full variable domain: KAGVTQTPRYLIKTRGQQVTLSCSPISGHRSVSWYQQTPGQGLQFLFEYFSETQRNKGNFPGRFSGRQFSNSRSEMNVSTLELGDSALYLCASRYKTVQETQYFGPGTRLLVL.

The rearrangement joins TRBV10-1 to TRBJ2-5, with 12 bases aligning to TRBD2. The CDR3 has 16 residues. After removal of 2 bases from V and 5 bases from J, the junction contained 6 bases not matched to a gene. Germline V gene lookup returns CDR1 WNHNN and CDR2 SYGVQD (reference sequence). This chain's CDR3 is CASSETLAGGPETQYF. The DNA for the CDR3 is TGCGCCAGCAGTGAGACTCTAGCGGGAGGGCCGGAGACCCAGTACTTC.

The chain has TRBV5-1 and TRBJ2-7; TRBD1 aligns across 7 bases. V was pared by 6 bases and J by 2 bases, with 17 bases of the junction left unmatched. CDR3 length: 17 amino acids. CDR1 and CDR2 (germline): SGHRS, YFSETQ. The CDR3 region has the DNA TGCGCCAGCATGGCCTCAGTTCGGACAGGACAAACCTACGAGCAGTACTTC. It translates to CASMASVRTGQTYEQYF.

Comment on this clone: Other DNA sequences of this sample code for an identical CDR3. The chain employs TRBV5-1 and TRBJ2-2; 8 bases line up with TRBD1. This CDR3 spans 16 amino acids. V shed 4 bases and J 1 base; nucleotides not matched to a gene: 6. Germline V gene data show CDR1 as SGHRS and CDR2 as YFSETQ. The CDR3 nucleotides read TGCGCCAGCAGCCCCTTAGGGACAGGGAACACCGGGGAGCTGTTTTTT. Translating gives CASSPLGTGNTGELFF.

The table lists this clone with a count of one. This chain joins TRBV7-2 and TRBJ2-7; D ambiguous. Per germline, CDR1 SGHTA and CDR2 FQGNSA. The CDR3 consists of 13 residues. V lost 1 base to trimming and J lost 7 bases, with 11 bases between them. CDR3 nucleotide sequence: TGTGCCAGCAGCTTAGGTTGGCAGCAGGAGCAGTACTTC. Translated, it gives CASSLGWQQEQYF.

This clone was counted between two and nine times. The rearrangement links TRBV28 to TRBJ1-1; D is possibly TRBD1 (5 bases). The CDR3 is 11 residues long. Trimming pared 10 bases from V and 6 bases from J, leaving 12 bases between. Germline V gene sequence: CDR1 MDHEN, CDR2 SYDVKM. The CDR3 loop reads CAISREAEAFF. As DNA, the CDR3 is TGTGCCATCAGCAGGGAAGCTGAAGCTTTCTTT.

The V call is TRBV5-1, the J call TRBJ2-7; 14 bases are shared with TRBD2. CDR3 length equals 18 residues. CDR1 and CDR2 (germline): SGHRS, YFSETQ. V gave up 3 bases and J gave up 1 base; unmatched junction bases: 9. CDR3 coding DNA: TGCGCCAGCAGCTCCCACGGGACTAGCGGGAGCGGGTCCTACGAGCAGTACTTC. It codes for CASSSHGTSGSGSYEQYF.